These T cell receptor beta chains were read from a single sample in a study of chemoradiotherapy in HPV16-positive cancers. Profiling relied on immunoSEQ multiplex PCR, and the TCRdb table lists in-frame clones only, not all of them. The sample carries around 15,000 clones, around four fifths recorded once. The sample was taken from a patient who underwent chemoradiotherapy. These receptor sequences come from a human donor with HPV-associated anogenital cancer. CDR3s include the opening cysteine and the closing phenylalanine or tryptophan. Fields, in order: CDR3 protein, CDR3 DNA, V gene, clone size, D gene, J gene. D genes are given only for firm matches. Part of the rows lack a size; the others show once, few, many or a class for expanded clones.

CDR3 protein: CASSGREEAYIQYF
CDR3 DNA: TGTGCCAGCAGTGGTAGGGAAGAGGCGTACATTCAGTACTTC
V gene: TRBV6-4
clone size: .
D gene: .
J gene: TRBJ2-4

CDR3 protein: CAVTGRDYGYTF
CDR3 DNA: TGTGCCGTGACAGGCCGTGACTATGGCTACACCTTC
V gene: TRBV2
clone size: .
D gene: .
J gene: TRBJ1-2

CDR3 protein: CASSNANQPQHF
CDR3 DNA: TGTGCCAGCAGCAATGCAAATCAGCCCCAGCATTTT
V gene: TRBV5-6
clone size: .
D gene: .
J gene: TRBJ1-5

CDR3 protein: CASSLGTVIYGYTF
CDR3 DNA: TGTGCCAGCAGCTTAGGTACAGTCATCTATGGCTACACCTTC
V gene: TRBV7-8
clone size: .
D gene: .
J gene: TRBJ1-2

CDR3 protein: CASSDRAFGPPLHF
CDR3 DNA: TGTGCCAGCAGTGACAGGGCTTTCGGTCCACCCCTCCACTTT
V gene: TRBV2
clone size: few
D gene: .
J gene: TRBJ1-6

CDR3 protein: CASSLARVRVPTGYTF
CDR3 DNA: TGCGCCAGCAGCTTGGCCCGGGTTCGGGTTCCCACGGGCTACACCTTC
V gene: TRBV5-1
clone size: .
D gene: .
J gene: TRBJ1-2

CDR3 protein: CASKPTGTNEKLFF
CDR3 DNA: TGTGCCAGCAAGCCGACAGGGACTAATGAAAAACTGTTTTTT
V gene: TRBV7-2
clone size: .
D gene: TRBD1
J gene: TRBJ1-4

CDR3 protein: CASVLVRATNEKLFF
CDR3 DNA: TGTGCCAGTGTATTGGTTCGTGCAACTAATGAAAAACTGTTTTTT
V gene: TRBV2
clone size: .
D gene: .
J gene: TRBJ1-4

CDR3 protein: CASSVANFYGYTF
CDR3 DNA: TGTGCCAGCAGTGTTGCGAACTTTTATGGCTACACCTTC
V gene: TRBV2
clone size: few
D gene: .
J gene: TRBJ1-2

CDR3 protein: CASSERPGQSNSPLHF
CDR3 DNA: TGTGCCAGCAGTGAAAGGCCGGGACAGTCTAATTCACCCCTCCACTTT
V gene: TRBV6-1
clone size: once
D gene: TRBD1
J gene: TRBJ1-6

CDR3 protein: CASTQHAGGSGYTF
CDR3 DNA: TGTGCCAGCACCCAACATGCGGGGGGGTCTGGCTACACCTTC
V gene: TRBV2
clone size: once
D gene: .
J gene: TRBJ1-2

CDR3 protein: CASRPTWTGDSPLHF
CDR3 DNA: TGTGCCAGCAGACCCACCTGGACAGGTGATTCACCCCTCCACTTT
V gene: TRBV6-5
clone size: few
D gene: TRBD1
J gene: TRBJ1-6

CDR3 protein: CASSGRRFSGNTIYF
CDR3 DNA: TGTGCCAGCAGTGGTAGACGGTTCTCTGGAAACACCATATATTTT
V gene: TRBV6-1
clone size: .
D gene: .
J gene: TRBJ1-3

CDR3 protein: CASSKSGGADTDTQYF
CDR3 DNA: TGTGCCAGTAGTAAGTCAGGGGGCGCCGACACAGATACGCAGTATTTT
V gene: TRBV19
clone size: .
D gene: TRBD1
J gene: TRBJ2-3

CDR3 protein: CASSQDGTVNYGYTF
CDR3 DNA: TGTGCCAGCAGCCAAGATGGGACGGTTAACTATGGCTACACCTTC
V gene: TRBV14
clone size: .
D gene: .
J gene: TRBJ1-2

CDR3 protein: CASSFPHPEAFF
CDR3 DNA: TGTGCCAGCAGCTTCCCTCACCCTGAAGCTTTCTTT
V gene: TRBV7-9
clone size: .
D gene: .
J gene: TRBJ1-1

CDR3 protein: CASSEGTGDTGELFF
CDR3 DNA: TGTGCCAGCAGTGAAGGGACAGGGGACACCGGGGAGCTGTTTTTT
V gene: TRBV6-1
clone size: .
D gene: TRBD1
J gene: TRBJ2-2

CDR3 protein: CASSQGRRGYGYTF
CDR3 DNA: TGCGCCAGCAGCCAAGGCAGGAGGGGCTATGGCTACACCTTC
V gene: TRBV4-3
clone size: .
D gene: .
J gene: TRBJ1-2

CDR3 protein: CASPLRGRNTGELFF
CDR3 DNA: TGTGCCAGCCCCTTAAGAGGCAGAAACACCGGGGAGCTGTTTTTT
V gene: TRBV5-8
clone size: .
D gene: .
J gene: TRBJ2-2

CDR3 protein: CSASDGNTIYF
CDR3 DNA: TGCAGTGCTAGTGATGGAAACACCATATATTTT
V gene: TRBV20-1
clone size: .
D gene: .
J gene: TRBJ1-3

CDR3 protein: CASSKERRNNSPLHF
CDR3 DNA: TGTGCCAGCAGTAAGGAGAGGCGAAATAATTCACCCCTCCACTTT
V gene: TRBV6-1
clone size: .
D gene: .
J gene: TRBJ1-6

CDR3 protein: CASSVGRDSPSREAFF
CDR3 DNA: TGCGCCAGCAGCGTAGGAAGGGACAGCCCATCACGTGAAGCTTTCTTT
V gene: TRBV5-1
clone size: .
D gene: TRBD1
J gene: TRBJ1-1

CDR3 protein: CASKASYGGQPQHF
CDR3 DNA: TGTGCCAGTAAGGCCAGCTATGGAGGTCAGCCCCAGCATTTT
V gene: TRBV19
clone size: .
D gene: .
J gene: TRBJ1-5

CDR3 protein: CASSPSTDTQYF
CDR3 DNA: TGTGCCAGTAGTCCAAGCACAGATACGCAGTATTTT
V gene: TRBV19
clone size: .
D gene: .
J gene: TRBJ2-3

CDR3 protein: CASSSRQRLGTEAFF
CDR3 DNA: TGTGCCAGCAGCTCCCGACAACGGCTGGGCACTGAAGCTTTCTTT
V gene: TRBV11-2
clone size: few
D gene: .
J gene: TRBJ1-1

CDR3 protein: CATAGTRQFF
CDR3 DNA: TGTGCCACCGCGGGGACTCGGCAGTTCTTC
V gene: TRBV25-1
clone size: .
D gene: .
J gene: TRBJ2-1

CDR3 protein: CASSLTSGIHEQYF
CDR3 DNA: TGTGCCAGCTCACTCACTAGCGGTATTCACGAGCAGTACTTC
V gene: TRBV18
clone size: .
D gene: TRBD2
J gene: TRBJ2-7

CDR3 protein: CASSAFSDSNYGYTF
CDR3 DNA: TGTGCCAGCAGTGCGTTCTCAGACTCTAACTATGGCTACACCTTC
V gene: TRBV2
clone size: .
D gene: .
J gene: TRBJ1-2

CDR3 protein: CASSPLAGGSETQYF
CDR3 DNA: TGTGCCAGCAGCCCACTAGCGGGGGGTTCGGAGACCCAGTACTTC
V gene: TRBV7-2
clone size: .
D gene: TRBD2
J gene: TRBJ2-5

CDR3 protein: CASSQVQGQNQETQYF
CDR3 DNA: TGCGCCAGCAGCCAAGTACAGGGACAGAACCAAGAGACCCAGTACTTC
V gene: TRBV4-1
clone size: .
D gene: TRBD1
J gene: TRBJ2-5

CDR3 protein: CASRGDRGAFF
CDR3 DNA: TGTGCCAGCAGGGGGGACAGGGGAGCTTTCTTT
V gene: TRBV27
clone size: .
D gene: TRBD1
J gene: TRBJ1-1

CDR3 protein: CASSLRRGNEQFF
CDR3 DNA: TGTGCCAGCAGCCTCCGACGGGGCAATGAGCAGTTCTTC
V gene: TRBV11-2
clone size: .
D gene: .
J gene: TRBJ2-1

CDR3 protein: CASSLDRLSGELFF
CDR3 DNA: TGTGCCAGCAGTTTGGACAGACTTTCCGGGGAGCTGTTTTTT
V gene: TRBV27
clone size: .
D gene: .
J gene: TRBJ2-2

CDR3 protein: CASSPDGEGAFF
CDR3 DNA: TGTGCCAGCAGCCCGGACGGGGAAGGGGCTTTCTTT
V gene: TRBV5-6
clone size: .
D gene: .
J gene: TRBJ1-1

CDR3 protein: CASSPGGLRGVTDTQYF
CDR3 DNA: TGTGCCAGTAGTCCCGGAGGGTTGCGGGGGGTGACAGATACGCAGTATTTT
V gene: TRBV19
clone size: .
D gene: TRBD2
J gene: TRBJ2-3

CDR3 protein: CASSLRYRDYGYTF
CDR3 DNA: TGTGCCAGCAGCCTAAGGTACAGGGACTATGGCTACACCTTC
V gene: TRBV11-2
clone size: .
D gene: .
J gene: TRBJ1-2

CDR3 protein: CASSQTSGAVSYNEQFF
CDR3 DNA: TGTGCCAGCAGCCAGACTAGCGGGGCGGTATCCTACAATGAGCAGTTCTTC
V gene: TRBV5-4
clone size: .
D gene: TRBD2
J gene: TRBJ2-1

CDR3 protein: CASSLTSGGAEEQFF
CDR3 DNA: TGTGCCAGCAGTTTGACTAGCGGGGGGGCTGAGGAGCAGTTCTTC
V gene: TRBV6-1
clone size: .
D gene: TRBD2
J gene: TRBJ2-1

CDR3 protein: CASRGGGNNEQFF
CDR3 DNA: TGTGCCAGCCGGGGGGGCGGTAACAATGAGCAGTTCTTC
V gene: TRBV5-5
clone size: .
D gene: TRBD2
J gene: TRBJ2-1

CDR3 protein: CASSLEGQGATEAFF
CDR3 DNA: TGTGCCAGCAGCCTTGAGGGACAGGGGGCGACTGAAGCTTTCTTT
V gene: TRBV2
clone size: .
D gene: TRBD1
J gene: TRBJ1-1

CDR3 protein: CASSRGNPESYEQYF
CDR3 DNA: TGCGCCAGCAGCCGTGGGAATCCCGAATCCTACGAGCAGTACTTC
V gene: TRBV5-1
clone size: .
D gene: .
J gene: TRBJ2-7

CDR3 protein: CASSPGRMNTEAFF
CDR3 DNA: TGTGCCAGCAGCCCGGGACGGATGAACACTGAAGCTTTCTTT
V gene: TRBV7-8
clone size: .
D gene: .
J gene: TRBJ1-1

CDR3 protein: CASSEAEDSSRVWDTEAFF
CDR3 DNA: TGCGCCAGCAGTGAGGCGGAGGACAGTAGTCGCGTCTGGGACACTGAAGCTTTCTTT
V gene: TRBV10-1
clone size: few
D gene: .
J gene: TRBJ1-1

CDR3 protein: CAIRGTGLNTEAFF
CDR3 DNA: TGTGCCATCAGAGGGACAGGGTTGAACACTGAAGCTTTCTTT
V gene: TRBV10-3
clone size: .
D gene: TRBD1
J gene: TRBJ1-1

CDR3 protein: CASSFSGEVSAQYF
CDR3 DNA: TGTGCCAGCAGTTTCTCAGGGGAGGTTTCGGCCCAGTACTTC
V gene: TRBV28
clone size: .
D gene: .
J gene: TRBJ2-5

CDR3 protein: CASSPARLQRDEQFF
CDR3 DNA: TGCGCCAGCAGCCCGGCCAGACTCCAACGGGATGAGCAGTTCTTC
V gene: TRBV4-3
clone size: .
D gene: .
J gene: TRBJ2-1

CDR3 protein: CASSPVGGELFF
CDR3 DNA: TGTGCCAGCTCACCAGTTGGCGGGGAGCTGTTTTTT
V gene: TRBV18
clone size: few
D gene: .
J gene: TRBJ2-2

CDR3 protein: CASSPGPNTDTQYF
CDR3 DNA: TGTGCCAGCAGCCCCGGGCCTAACACAGATACGCAGTATTTT
V gene: TRBV7-2
clone size: .
D gene: .
J gene: TRBJ2-3

CDR3 protein: CASSFTRVREQYF
CDR3 DNA: TGTGCCAGCAGCTTTACGAGGGTACGCGAGCAGTACTTC
V gene: TRBV7-2
clone size: .
D gene: .
J gene: TRBJ2-7